These 20 T cell receptor beta chains originate from one sample sequenced in a study of shared clonotypes between healthy human individuals. Clones were read by immunoSEQ multiplex PCR, and TCRdb kept only the in-frame ones, dropping some. Of over 2,000,000 clones in the sample, around 95% were seen once. Naive CD8 cells comprised CD45RO-negative, CCR7-positively selected cells, excluding terminally differentiated effector memory CD45RA+ cells. Sequenced: naive CD8+ T cells from PBMCs. The receptors were sampled from a man aged 18 to 35 in good health. Some clones in this sample may be carry-over from other donors' samples.

This clone was observed a single time. The same CDR3 can be traced to other DNA sequences in this sample. This chain uses TRBV6-5 with TRBJ2-7, with a possible D match to TRBD1 (6 bases). Germline V gene lookup returns CDR1 MNHEY and CDR2 SVGAGI. V gave up 0 bases and J gave up 0 bases, with 12 bases separating them. The CDR3 contains 16 residues. The CDR3 protein is CASSYSAGQRSYEQYF. Here the CDR3 DNA reads TGTGCCAGCAGTTACTCGGCTGGACAGCGCTCCTACGAGCAGTACTTC.

V usage is TRBV27 and J usage is TRBJ1-1, with D tentatively TRBD1 (5 bases). The germline V gene encodes CDR1 MNHEY and CDR2 SMNVEV (reference sequence). The ends were cut back, 2 bases at V and 3 bases at J, with 13 bases in the middle. The CDR3 is 15 residues long. Here the CDR3 reads CASSLTTEGYTEAFF. In DNA form, the CDR3 reads TGTGCCAGCAGTTTAACGACAGAGGGGTACACTGAAGCTTTCTTT.

This chain links TRBV28 with TRBJ1-5; unclear D gene. CDR3 length equals 14 residues. The germline V and J ends were trimmed by 3 bases and 5 bases, with 11 bases remaining between them. CDR1 MDHEN and CDR2 SYDVKM come from the germline V gene. The CDR3 spells CASSFTDSDQPQHF. CDR3 nucleotides: TGTGCCAGCAGTTTTACAGACTCCGATCAGCCCCAGCATTTT. Complete variable domain (other parts from reference TRBV28 and TRBJ1-5): DVKVTQSSRYLVKRTGEKVFLECVQDMDHENMFWYRQDPGLGLRLIYFSYDVKMKEKGDIPEGYSVSREKKERFSLILESASTNQTSMYLCASSFTDSDQPQHFGDGTRLSIL.

The J gene is TRBJ2-3, the V gene TRBV2, with 10 bases fitting TRBD2. V lost 6 bases to trimming and J lost 5 bases; unmatched junction nucleotides: 8. CDR1 and CDR2 (germline): SNHLY, FYNNEI. The CDR3 totals 15 residues. CDR3 in amino acids: CASRRLAGEGDTQYF. In DNA, the CDR3 is TGTGCCAGCAGACGCCTAGCGGGAGAGGGAGATACGCAGTATTTT.

This chain links TRBV25-1 with TRBJ2-2, with D maybe TRBD1 (6 bases). This CDR3 is 17 amino acids long. CDR1 MGHDK and CDR2 SYGVNS come from the germline V gene. V lost 6 bases to trimming and J lost 1 base, with 18 bases between them. The CDR3 DNA follows: TGTGCCAGCAGCCCAACAGGGCAGGGTCTGAACACCGGGGAGCTGTTTTTT. It yields the protein CASSPTGQGLNTGELFF.

The count of this clone is one. The CDR3 sequence: CSVVGTGGRRDGYTF. In DNA form, the CDR3 reads TGCAGCGTTGTGGGGACAGGGGGCAGGAGAGATGGCTACACCTTC. This rearrangement joins TRBV29-1 to TRBJ1-2; 12 bases match TRBD1. The germline V gene encodes CDR1 SQVTM and CDR2 ANQGSEA. CDR3 length equals 15 residues. The junction had 9 bases not matched to a gene; V was cut back by 4 bases and J by 6 bases.

The chain employs TRBV27 and TRBJ1-2, with D possibly matching TRBD1 (6 bases). There are 17 residues in the CDR3. CDR1 and CDR2 (germline): MNHEY, SMNVEV (reference sequence). Trimming removed 2 bases at V and 4 bases at J, with 20 bases between. This chain's CDR3 is CASSLKYRGGLFYGYTF. CDR3 in DNA: TGTGCCAGCAGTTTAAAGTATCGGGGGGGCCTGTTCTATGGCTACACCTTC.

V gene TRBV2 combines with J gene TRBJ2-2; D is ambiguous. The CDR3 has 15 amino acids. V lost 2 bases and J 0 bases, leaving 7 bases between the germline ends. The germline V gene encodes CDR1 SNHLY and CDR2 FYNNEI. CDR3 nucleotides: TGTGCCAGCAGTGAAATGGCTTCGAACACCGGGGAGCTGTTTTTT. Translating it yields CASSEMASNTGELFF.

The rearrangement links TRBV18 to TRBJ2-7; TRBD1 aligns across 7 bases. The CDR3 totals 17 residues. Germline CDR1 is KGHSH and CDR2 is LQKENI. V lost 4 bases and J lost 2; bases outside the gene matches: 14. In DNA form, the CDR3 reads TGTGCCAGCTCACTTCCCCCCTCGACAGGGATGCCCTACGAGCAGTACTTC. Translating gives CASSLPPSTGMPYEQYF.

Worth noting for this clone: The junction shows a germline mismatch at one end, possibly a read error. The chain employs TRBV27 and TRBJ2-3; TRBD2 matches at 8 bases. Germline V gives CDR1 MNHEY, CDR2 SMNVEV (reference sequence). The CDR3 sequence is 16 residues long. The CDR3 DNA reads TGTGCCGGCAGTTTAGTACTAGCGGACGGCACAGATACGCAGTATTTT. Translation: CAGSLVLADGTDTQYF.

Worth noting for this clone: This sample also contains other DNA sequences that code for the same CDR3. The chain employs TRBV5-1 and TRBJ2-1; TRBD2 agrees at 10 bases. In germline, CDR1 is SGHRS, CDR2 YFSETQ. The trim removed 0 bases at V and 3 bases at J, leaving 0 bases unmatched. This CDR3 is built from 15 residues. DNA of the CDR3: TGCGCCAGCAGCTTGGGGACTAGCGGCTACAATGAGCAGTTCTTC. Amino acids: CASSLGTSGYNEQFF.

The rearrangement joins TRBV4-1 to TRBJ2-1; 10 bases map to TRBD2. CDR1 and CDR2 from the germline V gene are MGHRA and YSYEKL. The ends lost 2 bases at V and 5 bases at J; junction bases unmatched: 18. The CDR3 is 20 amino acids. The CDR3 here is CASSQLAGLAGVIYNNEQFF. CDR3 nucleotides: TGCGCCAGCAGCCAATTGGCGGGCCTAGCGGGAGTAATTTACAACAATGAGCAGTTCTTC.

On this clone: Other nucleotide sequences from this sample produce the same CDR3. This chain links TRBV19 with TRBJ2-1, with a possible D match to TRBD2 (6 bases). V was cut by 6 bases and J by 1 base, with 13 bases left in between. Per germline, CDR1 LNHDA and CDR2 SQIVND (reference sequence). The CDR3 has 15 residues. As DNA, the CDR3 is TGTGCCAGTAGCCCTACTAGCCCGTCCTACAATGAGCAGTTCTTC. It specifies CASSPTSPSYNEQFF.

The chain combines TRBV7-6 with TRBJ2-3; the match to TRBD2 covers 11 bases. This CDR3 comprises 17 residues. Germline trimming cut 1 base from V and 2 bases from J; bases unmatched to any gene: 5. Germline CDR1 and CDR2: SGHVS and FNYEAQ. CDR3 DNA sequence: TGTGCCAGCAGCTTAGGTCTAGCGGGAGGCTTCACAGATACGCAGTATTTT. Amino acids: CASSLGLAGGFTDTQYF.

This chain links TRBV4-2 with TRBJ2-1; D is uncertain. Germline-derived CDR1 and CDR2 are LGHNA and YNFKEQ. The CDR3 contains 15 residues. V dropped 4 bases and J dropped 4 bases, with 14 bases sitting between them. CDR3 DNA sequence: TGTGCCAGCAGCCGGTTTCTCGAAGGGTACAATGAGCAGTTCTTC. Translated: CASSRFLEGYNEQFF.

Comments on this clone: This sample also contains other DNA sequences that code for the same CDR3. The chain is built from TRBV4-2 and TRBJ2-7; 10 bases fit TRBD1. Germline CDR1 and CDR2: LGHNA and YNFKEQ. The CDR3 totals 14 residues. After removal of 4 bases from V and 2 bases from J, the junction contained 2 bases not matched to a gene. The CDR3 DNA sequence: TGTGCCAGCAGCCCCGGACAGGGGGCCTACGAGCAGTACTTC. It codes for CASSPGQGAYEQYF.

This clone was seen only once. This chain uses TRBV29-1 with TRBJ1-1; no firm D call. The V gene lost 6 bases and the J gene lost 1 base, with 15 bases spanning the gap. The CDR3 spans 14 residues. CDR1 and CDR2 from the germline V gene are SQVTM and ANQGSEA. The CDR3 nucleotides are TGCAGCGTGCCGTTTACTAACCCGAACACTGAAGCTTTCTTT. This encodes CSVPFTNPNTEAFF.

Turning to this clone: Different DNA sequences within this sample yield the same CDR3. The rearrangement uses TRBV7-3 and TRBJ2-3; 8 bases align to TRBD2. The CDR3 extends over 15 amino acids. From germline, CDR1 is SGHTA and CDR2 FQGTGA. V gave up 5 bases and J gave up 4 bases; unmatched junction bases: 8. The CDR3 DNA reads as TGTGCCAGCAGCCCTACTAGCGGCTCTTCAGATACGCAGTATTTT. Amino acid sequence: CASSPTSGSSDTQYF.

The chain combines TRBV19 with TRBJ2-7; 8 bases align to TRBD1. This CDR3 is 14 amino acids long. Germline V gives CDR1 LNHDA, CDR2 SQIVND (reference sequence). V lost 5 bases and J lost 4; bases outside the gene matches: 7. The CDR3, as DNA: TGTGCCAGTAGTTCAAAAGGACAGGGATACGAGCAGTACTTC. This codes for CASSSKGQGYEQYF.

Remarks on this clone: One end of the junction fails to match germline, which may point to a read error. CDR3 amino acids: CASSYTGGPQDF. CDR3 DNA sequence: TGTGCCAGCAGTTATACAGGGGGCCCTCAAGATTTT. The chain has TRBV28 and TRBJ2-3; 9 positions agree with TRBD1. The CDR3 spans 12 residues. Germline V CDR1 and CDR2: MDHEN, SYDVKM.